Presented here are 26 T cell receptor beta chains from one specimen sequenced in a study of shared clonotypes between healthy human individuals. Only in-frame clones appear in the TCRdb table, and some are missing; sequencing was by immunoSEQ multiplex PCR. The table has 100,000 to 120,000 clones, around 68% seen once. The sequenced sample consisted of memory CD8+ T cells sorted from blood. Subset denoted: CD45RO+ cells pooled with CCR7-negative TemRA cells. These receptor sequences come from a woman between 25 and 40 years old in good health.

The chain has TRBV6-5 and TRBJ2-7; D remains unclear. V was shortened by 7 bases and J by 8 bases, with 15 bases between the two germline ends. This CDR3 is built from 12 residues. The germline gives CDR1 MNHEY, CDR2 SVGAGI. CDR3 amino acids: CASNDGLTKQYF. In nucleotides, the CDR3 is TGTGCCAGCAACGACGGCCTTACGAAGCAGTACTTC.

The chain couples TRBV25-1 to TRBJ2-5, with D hard to call. V lost 1 base to trimming and J lost 5 bases, with 5 bases between them. Germline V lookup: CDR1 MGHDK, CDR2 SYGVNS. CDR3 size: 12 residues. CDR3 residues: CASSESDETQYF. For the CDR3, the DNA is TGTGCCAGCAGTGAATCCGACGAGACCCAGTACTTC. The entire variable domain, with the rest obtained from reference TRBV25-1 and TRBJ2-5, is as follows: EADIYQTPRYLVIGTGKKITLECSQTMGHDKMYWYQQDPGMELHLIHYSYGVNSTEKGDLSSESTVSRIRTEHFPLTLESARPSHTSQYLCASSESDETQYFGPGTRLLVL.

The chain joins TRBV10-2 to TRBJ2-7; 7 nucleotides agree with TRBD1. From germline, CDR1 is WSHSY and CDR2 SAAADI. Germline trimming cut 9 bases from V and 4 bases from J; bases unmatched to any gene: 9. The CDR3 has 13 amino acids. The CDR3 is CASSDRTVYEQYF. The CDR3, as DNA: TGCGCCAGTTCGGACAGGACGGTATACGAGCAGTACTTC.

V usage is TRBV27 and J usage is TRBJ2-7; D is possibly TRBD2 (6 bases). With 1 base removed from V and 3 bases from J, the gap between germline ends came to 7 bases. Germline assignment: CDR1 MNHEY and CDR2 SMNVEV (reference sequence). This CDR3 has 13 amino acids. In DNA form, the CDR3 reads TGTGCCAGCAGTTTATTGGAGGGCTACGAGCAGTACTTC. This translates into CASSLLEGYEQYF.

The J gene is TRBJ2-5, the V gene TRBV5-5; D assignment may be TRBD1 or TRBD2 (6 bases each). The CDR3 consists of 16 residues. Germline CDR1 and CDR2: SGHKS and YYEKEE (reference sequence). Trimming stripped 4 bases from V and 5 bases from J, with 21 bases between. The CDR3 bases are TGTGCCAGCAGCCTGGAGGTAGCCGGGGGCAGGGAGACCCAGTACTTC. It specifies CASSLEVAGGRETQYF.

The CDR3 sequence is CASSLKPREMSGSLYEQYF. In DNA, the CDR3 is TGTGCCAGCAGCCTAAAGCCCAGGGAAATGAGCGGAAGCTTATACGAGCAGTACTTC. The chain employs TRBV7-8 and TRBJ2-7, with D perhaps assigned TRBD1 or TRBD2 (5 bases each). This CDR3 comprises 19 residues. Trimming stripped 5 bases from V and 4 bases from J, with 30 bases between. CDR1 SGHVS and CDR2 FQNEAQ come from the germline V gene.

The V gene is TRBV4-2, the J gene TRBJ2-7; D might be TRBD2 (6 bases). Germline CDR1 and CDR2: LGHNA and YNFKEQ. With 2 bases removed from V and 4 bases from J, the gap between germline ends came to 24 bases. This CDR3 comprises 18 residues. CDR3 coding DNA: TGTGCCAGCAGCCAACGATTTCTAGGCGGGATATGGGCATACGAGCAGTACTTC. This gives the protein CASSQRFLGGIWAYEQYF.

The sample holds one count of this clone. The V and J genes are TRBV28 and TRBJ2-7; 7 bases are a match to TRBD2. V was pared by 2 bases and J by 4 bases, with 8 bases of the junction left unmatched. The CDR3 spans 15 residues. Germline V gene data show CDR1 as MDHEN and CDR2 as SYDVKM. CDR3 region: CASSLELAGVYEQYF. The CDR3 region has the DNA TGTGCCAGCAGTTTAGAGCTGGCGGGAGTTTACGAGCAGTACTTC.

This chain connects TRBV28 to TRBJ1-5; TRBD1 agrees at 12 bases. The trim removed 7 bases at V and 6 bases at J, leaving 7 bases unmatched. Per germline, CDR1 MDHEN and CDR2 SYDVKM. This CDR3 has 15 residues. The CDR3, as DNA: TGTGCCAGCACCACCGGGACAGGGGGCTTTCAGCCCCAGCATTTT. The encoded protein is CASTTGTGGFQPQHF.

This clone was observed many times. This chain joins TRBV7-8 and TRBJ1-3; perhaps TRBD1 as D (5 bases). V shed 5 bases and J shed 0 bases, with 23 bases lying between them. The CDR3 has 19 amino acids. Per germline, CDR1 SGHVS and CDR2 FQNEAQ. CDR3 sequence (DNA): TGTGCCAGCAGCCCCAAATTTGCGGGGGACGGCGCCTCTGGAAACACCATATATTTT. This translates into CASSPKFAGDGASGNTIYF.

CDR3 in DNA: TGTGCCAGCAGTTTAGGTTTTCGGTTAGCGGGCCCGAGATTGGAGCAGTTCTTC. This gives the protein CASSLGFRLAGPRLEQFF. This chain connects TRBV27 to TRBJ2-1; 7 nucleotides align to TRBD2. Trimming removed 2 bases from V and 10 bases from J; junction bases left unmatched: 20. Germline loops: CDR1 MNHEY, CDR2 SMNVEV (reference sequence). The CDR3 runs 18 residues.

The chain uses TRBV4-2 and TRBJ2-1; unclear D gene. Germline V gives CDR1 LGHNA, CDR2 YNFKEQ. V lost 0 bases and J 2 bases, leaving 11 bases between the germline ends. CDR3 size: 16 residues. The CDR3 DNA reads TGTGCCAGCAGCCAAGACGGCTCTAACCCCTACAATGAGCAGTTCTTC. Translated, it gives CASSQDGSNPYNEQFF.

The chain couples TRBV27 to TRBJ2-4, with TRBD1 matching over 9 bases. Trimming removed 5 bases from V and 0 bases from J; junction bases left unmatched: 5. Per the germline V gene, CDR1 is MNHEY and CDR2 is SMNVEV (reference sequence). This CDR3 has 16 residues. CDR3 amino acids: CASSHHRGLAKNIQYF. The DNA of the CDR3 is TGTGCCAGCAGTCACCACAGGGGGCTAGCCAAAAACATTCAGTACTTC.

CDR3 amino acids: CASSPGLAGPYEQYF. The CDR3 nucleotides are TGTGCCAGCTCACCCGGGCTAGCGGGACCCTACGAGCAGTACTTC. The V and J genes are TRBV18 and TRBJ2-7, with 9 bases matching TRBD2. V lost 3 bases and J lost 2; bases outside the gene matches: 5. This CDR3 has 15 residues. The germline CDR1 and CDR2 sequences are KGHSH and LQKENI.

This sequence joins TRBV29-1 and TRBJ2-5; 9 nucleotides match TRBD1. The CDR3 extends over 15 amino acids. The V segment lost 5 bases and the J segment 6 bases; nucleotides outside the gene matches: 13. Germline CDR1 reads SQVTM; CDR2 reads ANQGSEA. The CDR3 nucleotides are TGCAGCGTTTTGAACCCGGGACAGGGTGGACAGACCCAGTACTTC. It yields the protein CSVLNPGQGGQTQYF.

The V and J genes are TRBV28 and TRBJ2-7, with 9 bases that match TRBD2. The ends lost 0 bases at V and 3 bases at J; junction bases unmatched: 15. CDR3 length: 19 residues. Germline assignment: CDR1 MDHEN and CDR2 SYDVKM. In DNA form, the CDR3 reads TGTGCCAGCAGTTTATGGTACGCGACTAGCGGAAGAGATCACTACGAGCAGTACTTC. It translates to CASSLWYATSGRDHYEQYF. Full variable domain (rest looked up from reference TRBV28 and TRBJ2-7): DVKVTQSSRYLVKRTGEKVFLECVQDMDHENMFWYRQDPGLGLRLIYFSYDVKMKEKGDIPEGYSVSREKKERFSLILESASTNQTSMYLCASSLWYATSGRDHYEQYFGPGTRLTVT.

This clone was counted ten times or more. The chain joins TRBV6-6 to TRBJ2-7; 9 bases match TRBD1. This CDR3 is 15 amino acids long. The germline CDR1 and CDR2 sequences are MNHNY and SVGAGI (reference sequence). The junction had 4 bases not matched to a gene; V was cut back by 0 bases and J by 4 bases. CDR3 loop: CASSYSTGGPYEQYF. The CDR3 region has the DNA TGTGCCAGCAGTTACTCGACAGGGGGTCCTTACGAGCAGTACTTC.

This chain connects TRBV6-6 to TRBJ2-7, with a tentative D call TRBD2 (6 bases). V lost 0 bases to trimming and J lost 3 bases, with 12 bases between them. Germline-derived CDR1 and CDR2 are MNHNY and SVGAGI (reference sequence). There are 15 residues in the CDR3. In DNA, the CDR3 is TGTGCCAGCAGTTACTCTGGACTAATGGACTACGAGCAGTACTTC. This encodes CASSYSGLMDYEQYF.

The gene calls are TRBV27 and TRBJ2-5; tentatively, D is TRBD1 (6 bases). This CDR3 is 17 amino acids long. From germline, CDR1 is MNHEY and CDR2 SMNVEV (reference sequence). The ends were cut back, 8 bases at V and 7 bases at J, with 29 bases in the middle. The CDR3 region has the DNA TGTGCCAGCTCTCCGATCCCCCGGGACACCATCCGGGGGACCCAGTACTTC. This gives the protein CASSPIPRDTIRGTQYF.

This clone was seen a few times. The chain recombines TRBV7-8 with TRBJ1-1; D gene ambiguous. In germline, CDR1 is SGHVS, CDR2 FQNEAQ. This CDR3 has 12 amino acids. V lost 1 base and J 6 bases, leaving 6 bases between the germline ends. This CDR3 reads CASSLVWSEAFF. As DNA, the CDR3 is TGTGCCAGCAGCTTAGTATGGTCTGAAGCTTTCTTT.

The rearrangement links TRBV7-9 to TRBJ1-5; a possible D gene is TRBD1 (5 bases). Per the germline V gene, CDR1 is SEHNR and CDR2 is FQNEAQ (reference sequence). The CDR3 spans 14 residues. Trimming took 4 bases from V and 4 from J, leaving 11 bases between them. The CDR3 reads CASSSPGLNQPQHF. In nucleotides, the CDR3 is TGTGCCAGCAGCTCCCCGGGACTAAATCAGCCCCAGCATTTT.

This chain joins TRBV27 and TRBJ2-1, with 9 bases fitting TRBD1. Germline V gene lookup returns CDR1 MNHEY and CDR2 SMNVEV (reference sequence). This CDR3 region has 14 residues. V was clipped by 7 bases and J by 7 bases; unmatched bases: 8. In DNA form, the CDR3 reads TGTGCCAGCACCACGGGGGACAGGGTGAATGAGCAGTTCTTC. The encoded protein is CASTTGDRVNEQFF.

The chain links TRBV6-5 to TRBJ2-7, with a tentative D call TRBD1 (6 bases). CDR3 length: 14 residues. V was cut by 7 bases and J by 5 bases, with 18 bases left in between. CDR1 MNHEY and CDR2 SVGAGI come from the germline V gene. CDR3 region: CASNHGTSLDEQYF. The CDR3 DNA sequence: TGTGCCAGCAACCACGGGACATCCCTCGACGAGCAGTACTTC.

The chain joins TRBV28 to TRBJ2-7, with D tentatively TRBD1 (6 bases). CDR1 and CDR2 (germline): MDHEN, SYDVKM. V dropped 4 bases and J dropped 4 bases, with 26 bases sitting between them. The CDR3 extends over 18 amino acids. CDR3 DNA: TGTGCCAGCAGTTCGAGCATGTACAGGGCCGATCTCCCTTACGAGCAGTACTTC. Translated, it gives CASSSSMYRADLPYEQYF.

With regard to this clone: A far bigger clonotype differs at one base, so this is likely a read error. CDR3 nucleotide sequence: TGTGCCAGCAGCTTCGTCCTGGGGGAGGGCAGCTCTGAAGCTTTCTTT. Its translation is CASSFVLGEGSSEAFF. This chain uses TRBV7-6 with TRBJ1-1; D is possibly TRBD1 (5 bases). This CDR3 is 16 amino acids long. Trimming stripped 3 bases from V and 6 bases from J, with 20 bases between. In germline, CDR1 is SGHVS, CDR2 FNYEAQ.

This rearrangement joins TRBV4-1 to TRBJ2-5; 9 bases agree with TRBD2. The tail of the sequence fits TRBJ2-7 better, so the J call may be wrong. Germline V gene data show CDR1 as MGHRA and CDR2 as YSYEKL. The CDR3 spans 16 residues. CDR3 sequence reads: CASSGEVVAGAYEQYF. CDR3 coding DNA: TGCGCCAGCAGCGGAGAGGTAGTAGCGGGGGCCTACGAGCAGTACTTC.